Below, one TCR beta chain is given with its context. Its specificity is unknown. Generated by immunoSEQ multiplex PCR, the TCRdb table keeps only in-frame clones and is missing some. The sample lists just under 80,000 clones; about 92% were seen once. This specimen belongs to a study of T cell responses to AZD1222 COVID-19 vaccine. The study, taken as a whole, reports: As reported, nearly half of all spike-specific TCRs target variant regions that are unmutated. Repertoires were obtained solely post-peak T cell response. Spike-wide vaccine-associated CD4 TCRs dominated at 160-218 and 743-854. It should be noted that donors were predominantly white British and more often female, and clonal diversity was possibly underestimated.

Between the trimmed V and J ends, which lost 0 bases and 0 bases, there was a span of 20 bases. Germline assignment: CDR1 SQVTM and CDR2 ANQGSEA. The CDR3 runs to 18 residues. The receptor comes from an adult who received the AZD1222 COVID-19 vaccine. This sequence joins TRBV29-1 and TRBJ2-5, with D possibly being TRBD2 (6 bases). The specimen comprised peripheral blood, sampled 28 days after the second AZD1222 dose. The CDR3 region has the DNA TGCAGCGTTGAAGAGGCGGGCGTGCGCGGGGAAGACCAAGAGACCCAGTACTTC. Its protein is CSVEEAGVRGEDQETQYF.